Listed here are 24 T cell receptor beta chains from one sample, sequenced in a study of control samples from healthy donors and cancer patients. Profiling relied on immunoSEQ multiplex PCR, and the TCRdb table lists in-frame clones only, not all of them. The sample lists roughly 200,000 clones, roughly nine tenths occurring once. Input material: blood. These receptors all come from a man aged 25-45 years in good health.

J is TRBJ2-1 and V is TRBV4-1; 12 bases map to TRBD1. V trimming: 8 bases; J trimming: 5 bases; junction bases outside the gene matches: 4. CDR1 and CDR2 (germline): MGHRA, YSYEKL. The CDR3 sequence is 14 residues long. In DNA, the CDR3 is TGCGCCAGCGGGACAGGGGGCCTCGACAATGAGCAGTTCTTC. This sequence encodes CASGTGGLDNEQFF.

The gene calls are TRBV5-6 and TRBJ2-3; the match to TRBD2 covers 7 bases. Germline CDR1 is SGHDT and CDR2 is YYEEEE. Unmatched junction bases numbered 7, after V lost 5 bases and J lost 4 bases. The CDR3 has 14 amino acids. CDR3 DNA: TGTGCCAGCAGGCGGGGGTTTGGCTCAGATACGCAGTATTTT. Amino acids: CASRRGFGSDTQYF.

This clone was picked up one time. The rearrangement links TRBV5-1 to TRBJ2-3; D might be TRBD1 or TRBD2, each matching 7 bases. There are 18 residues in the CDR3. Germline V CDR1 and CDR2: SGHRS, YFSETQ. V shed 0 bases and J shed 0 bases, with 17 bases lying between them. CDR3 in amino acids: CASSLAPGQRGSTDTQYF. The CDR3 DNA reads as TGCGCCAGCAGCTTGGCCCCGGGACAGCGGGGTAGCACAGATACGCAGTATTTT.

This chain links TRBV6-4 with TRBJ2-1; 9 bases are a match to TRBD2. The length of the CDR3 is 14 residues. In germline, CDR1 is MRHNA, CDR2 SNTAGT. After removal of 6 bases from V and 5 bases from J, the junction contained 5 bases not matched to a gene. The CDR3 nucleotides are TGTGCCAGCAGCCGGACTAGCGAGAACAATGAGCAGTTCTTC. Encoded protein: CASSRTSENNEQFF.

This CDR3 reads CASSYRDRGYSPLHF. The CDR3 nucleotides are TGTGCCAGCAGTTACCGGGACAGGGGGTATTCACCCCTCCACTTT. The chain recombines TRBV6-5 with TRBJ1-6, with 11 bases aligning to TRBD1. Trimming at V came to 2 bases and at J to 8 bases, leaving 2 bases not matched to a gene. This CDR3 region has 15 residues. Germline lookup yields CDR1 MNHEY and CDR2 SVGAGI.

The V call is TRBV5-1, the J call TRBJ1-6; no firm D call. V lost 0 bases and J 8 bases, leaving 9 bases between the germline ends. The CDR3 extends over 14 amino acids. Germline V gene data show CDR1 as SGHRS and CDR2 as YFSETQ. The CDR3 here is CASSLGGVDSPLHF. CDR3 nucleotides: TGCGCCAGCAGCTTGGGAGGTGTTGATTCACCCCTCCACTTT.

The chain uses TRBV6-1 and TRBJ2-5; 10 bases align to TRBD2. This CDR3 has 15 residues. The V gene end was trimmed by 2 bases and the J gene end by 1 base; junction bases not matched to a gene: 1. In germline, CDR1 is MNHNS, CDR2 SASEGT. Here the CDR3 DNA reads TGTGCCAGCAGTGAACAGCGGGGGGGCCAAGAGACCCAGTACTTC. Its protein is CASSEQRGGQETQYF.

The chain couples TRBV7-3 to TRBJ2-3, with 10 positions matching TRBD1. The CDR3 is 18 amino acids. CDR1 is SGHTA, CDR2 FQGTGA, per germline. With V trimmed by 1 base and J by 4 bases, 11 bases remained unmatched. The CDR3 spells CASSLNSQGQGKADTQYF. The CDR3 DNA is TGTGCCAGCAGCTTAAACAGCCAGGGACAGGGGAAGGCAGATACGCAGTATTTT.

The genes are TRBV6-5 and TRBJ1-1; a weak D match, TRBD1 (6 bases). The CDR3 spans 11 residues. Germline CDR1 and CDR2: MNHEY and SVGAGI. Trimming stripped 6 bases from V and 6 bases from J, with 8 bases between. The CDR3 DNA follows: TGTGCCAGCAGCCAGGGGCCTGAAGCTTTCTTT. It encodes CASSQGPEAFF.

The V call is TRBV11-2, the J call TRBJ1-3; D gene ambiguous. The germline V gene encodes CDR1 SGHAT and CDR2 FQNNGV. The ends were cut back, 3 bases at V and 6 bases at J, with 6 bases in the middle. The CDR3 totals 12 residues. The DNA for the CDR3 is TGTGCCAGCAGCTTCGGGGAAAACACCATATATTTT. Its protein is CASSFGENTIYF.

The CDR3 bases are TGTGCCAGCAGTCCCAGGACGCTTTTAGGAAACACCATATATTTT. This codes for CASSPRTLLGNTIYF. V and J are TRBV27 and TRBJ1-3; D remains unclear. CDR1 and CDR2 (germline): MNHEY, SMNVEV (reference sequence). This CDR3 region has 15 residues. V lost 5 bases, J lost 4 bases, and 15 bases lay in between.

The gene calls are TRBV5-1 and TRBJ2-7, with 7 bases lining up with TRBD1. Trimming took 0 bases from V and 5 from J; bases not matched to a gene: 5. Germline V gives CDR1 SGHRS, CDR2 YFSETQ. This CDR3 has 14 amino acids. This CDR3 is CASSLGQGVHEQYF. CDR3 nucleotide sequence: TGCGCCAGCAGCTTGGGACAGGGTGTCCACGAGCAGTACTTC.

The genes are TRBV24-1 and TRBJ1-6, with D possibly being TRBD1 (5 bases). Germline loops: CDR1 KGHDR, CDR2 SFDVKD. Trimming removed 9 bases from V and 3 bases from J, with 8 bases in between. The CDR3 contains 13 residues. The DNA of the CDR3 is TGTGCCACCCAGGGCAACTATAATTCACCCCTCCACTTT. This codes for CATQGNYNSPLHF.

This clone appeared a single time. This chain uses TRBV3-1 (or the pseudogene TRBV3-2) with TRBJ1-1; TRBD1 agrees at 7 bases. The CDR3 contains 15 residues. CDR1 and CDR2 from the germline V gene are LGHDT and YNNKEL (reference sequence). Trimming cost V 1 base and J 7 bases; bases outside gene matches: 9. In DNA, the CDR3 is TGTGCCAGCAGCCAAGTGGGAGGGGGCGGCGATGAAGCTTTCTTT. The encoded protein is CASSQVGGGGDEAFF.

The genes are TRBV6-5 and TRBJ2-2, with 10 bases matching TRBD2. CDR1 is MNHEY and CDR2 is SVGAGI in the germline V gene. V dropped 10 bases and J dropped 7; count of bases not matched to a gene: 6. This CDR3 is built from 13 residues. CDR3 amino acids: CATEIAGGGELFF. CDR3 sequence (DNA): TGTGCCACTGAAATAGCGGGGGGCGGGGAGCTGTTTTTT.

The chain couples TRBV6-5 to TRBJ2-1; 7 bases fit TRBD1. Trimming took 6 bases from V and 1 from J; bases not matched to a gene: 6. The CDR3 contains 15 residues. From germline, CDR1 is MNHEY and CDR2 SVGAGI. The CDR3 loop is CASRAGQASYNEQFF. CDR3 DNA sequence: TGTGCCAGCAGGGCTGGACAGGCGTCCTACAATGAGCAGTTCTTC.

This clone was detected only once. The CDR3 nucleotides read TGCGCCAGCAGTGATAGTTTGTATCCTTCTCTAGATACGCAGTATTTT. This codes for CASSDSLYPSLDTQYF. The V call is TRBV10-1, the J call TRBJ2-3; D is uncertain. The V gene lost 3 bases and the J gene lost 5 bases, with 18 bases spanning the gap. The CDR3 spans 16 residues. Per germline, CDR1 WNHNN and CDR2 SYGVQD (reference sequence).

This rearrangement joins TRBV12-5 to TRBJ1-5; 7 positions agree with TRBD1. The CDR3 extends over 17 amino acids. CDR1 and CDR2 from the germline V gene are LGHNT and FRNRAP. The trim removed 0 bases at V and 3 bases at J, leaving 8 bases unmatched. In DNA, the CDR3 is TGTGCTAGTGGTTTGGTACGTTTGGGACAGCCCAATCAGCCCCAGCATTTT. Its protein is CASGLVRLGQPNQPQHF. Full variable domain (remainder filled in from reference TRBV12-5 and TRBJ1-5): DARVTQTPRHKVTEMGQEVTMRCQPILGHNTVFWYRQTMMQGLELLAYFRNRAPLDDSGMPKDRFSAEMPDATLATLKIQPSEPRDSAVYFCASGLVRLGQPNQPQHFGDGTRLSIL.

The J gene is TRBJ2-7, the V gene TRBV9; D is possibly TRBD1 (5 bases). V was cut by 0 bases and J by 3 bases, with 10 bases left in between. CDR1 is SGDLS and CDR2 is YYNGEE in the germline V gene. The CDR3 extends over 14 amino acids. The CDR3 sequence is CASSVVAQGYEQYF. As DNA, the CDR3 is TGTGCCAGCAGCGTAGTAGCCCAGGGCTACGAGCAGTACTTC.

The CDR3 bases are TGTGCCAGTAGTATAGCGGGGGGTGGGACTGAAGCTTTCTTT. Its translation: CASSIAGGGTEAFF. This chain links TRBV19 with TRBJ1-1, with TRBD1 as a possible D gene (5 bases). The CDR3 consists of 14 residues. V shed 1 base and J shed 5 bases, with 11 bases lying between them. Germline V gives CDR1 LNHDA, CDR2 SQIVND (reference sequence).

This chain joins TRBV4-1 and TRBJ1-4, with D uncertain. The germline CDR1 and CDR2 sequences are MGHRA and YSYEKL. This CDR3 has 18 amino acids. Deletions cut 3 bases from V and 0 bases from J, with 17 bases between. Here the CDR3 reads CASSHFPPRISTNEKLFF. CDR3 in DNA: TGCGCCAGCAGCCATTTCCCCCCGAGAATTTCAACTAATGAAAAACTGTTTTTT.

The chain carries TRBV2 and TRBJ2-2; D ambiguous. There are 12 residues in the CDR3. Germline V gene data show CDR1 as SNHLY and CDR2 as FYNNEI. The V gene lost 6 bases and the J gene lost 1 base, with 3 bases spanning the gap. In nucleotides, the CDR3 is TGTGCCAGCAGAAAGAACACCGGGGAGCTGTTTTTT. Protein product: CASRKNTGELFF.

In its sample, this clone was seen once. The J gene is TRBJ2-5, the V gene TRBV5-6, with D unresolved. Trimming removed 2 bases from V and 2 bases from J, with 1 base in between. The CDR3 spans 11 residues. CDR1 and CDR2 from the germline V gene are SGHDT and YYEEEE. CDR3 sequence: CASSFQETQYF. CDR3 in DNA: TGTGCCAGCAGCTTTCAAGAGACCCAGTACTTC.

This chain links TRBV7-8 with TRBJ2-7; perhaps TRBD1 as D (5 bases). Trimming shortened V by 4 bases and J by 2 bases, and 18 bases separated the two germline ends. This CDR3 comprises 16 residues. Germline V gene sequence: CDR1 SGHVS, CDR2 FQNEAQ. CDR3 sequence (DNA): TGTGCCAGCAGCTCGCACCCCAGGGTGATTACCTACGAGCAGTACTTC. It encodes CASSSHPRVITYEQYF.